These T cell receptor beta chains were read from a single sample in a study of cytomegalovirus exposure and HLA in healthy donors. Only in-frame clones appear in the TCRdb table, and some are missing; sequencing was by immunoSEQ multiplex PCR. Among 200,000 or so clones, roughly 80% were seen once, and the ten largest hold 2.9%. Sequenced sample: PBMCs. The source is a man aged 25 to 40 in good health and CMV-seronegative. Each CDR3 is given with its conserved first and last residue. A D gene is named only where the DNA matches it firmly. Size is omitted from some rows. Given values are once, few, many or a class for expanded clones.

clone_size	v_call	d_call	j_call	cdr3_aa	cdr3_nt
once	TRBV7-9	NA	TRBJ1-1	CASSSTVDTEAFF	TGTGCCAGCAGCTCGACAGTGGACACTGAAGCTTTCTTT
NA	TRBV9	TRBD2	TRBJ2-3	CASSPRGGRGPSTDTQYF	TGTGCCAGCAGCCCCCGGGGGGGGAGGGGCCCTAGCACAGATACGCAGTATTTT
NA	TRBV7-2	TRBD1	TRBJ1-2	CASSLGPDRWTGGTGGYTF	TGTGCCAGCAGCTTAGGGCCAGATAGATGGACAGGGGGGACGGGTGGCTACACCTTC
NA	TRBV2	TRBD2	TRBJ2-3	CASSSELAGGPDTQYF	TGTGCCAGCAGTTCGGAACTAGCGGGGGGGCCGGATACGCAGTATTTT
NA	TRBV6-5	NA	TRBJ2-7	CASSYSSTGEQYF	TGTGCCAGCAGTTACTCGAGTACAGGCGAGCAGTACTTC
NA	TRBV28	NA	TRBJ1-1	CASSRRQVTEAFF	TGTGCCAGCAGTCGGAGACAGGTCACTGAAGCTTTCTTT
few	TRBV19	NA	TRBJ1-1	CASSMVVGAVTEAFF	TGTGCCAGTAGTATGGTGGTGGGGGCGGTCACTGAAGCTTTCTTT
few	TRBV6-5	NA	TRBJ2-3	CASSAGLARPDTQYF	TGTGCCAGCAGTGCTGGCCTAGCCCGGCCAGATACGCAGTATTTT
NA	TRBV21-1	NA	TRBJ1-5	CASSKRDRGPVGNQPQHF	TGTGCCAGCAGCAAACGGGACAGGGGGCCGGTCGGCAATCAGCCCCAGCATTTT
NA	TRBV2	NA	TRBJ1-2	CASRLWEGGYTF	TGTGCCAGCAGGCTCTGGGAGGGAGGGTACACCTTC
NA	TRBV5-1	NA	TRBJ2-7	CASSLGGLRRGEQYF	TGCGCCAGCAGCTTGGGCGGACTTCGCAGGGGCGAGCAGTACTTC
NA	TRBV6-5	NA	TRBJ1-2	CASSYLPGNYGYTF	TGTGCCAGCAGTTACCTTCCCGGGAACTATGGCTACACCTTC
NA	TRBV5-4	TRBD1	TRBJ1-1	CASSFGQANTEAFF	TGTGCCAGCAGCTTTGGACAGGCGAACACTGAAGCTTTCTTT
NA	TRBV9	NA	TRBJ2-2	CASSKRLSRTAGELFF	TGTGCCAGCAGCAAACGACTTTCCAGGACAGCCGGGGAGCTGTTTTTT
NA	TRBV9	NA	TRBJ2-5	CASSVGLRTPLQETQYF	TGTGCCAGCAGCGTAGGGTTGAGGACACCGTTACAAGAGACCCAGTACTTC
NA	TRBV27	NA	TRBJ1-2	CASSFSSEYGYTF	TGTGCCAGCAGTTTTTCCTCGGAGTATGGCTACACCTTC
NA	TRBV7-2	TRBD2	TRBJ2-5	CASSPRHRGGQETQYF	TGTGCCAGCAGCCCCCGACACCGCGGGGGTCAAGAGACCCAGTACTTC
NA	TRBV28	NA	TRBJ2-2	CASSPRPGGELFF	TGTGCCAGCAGTCCCAGACCCGGGGGGGAGCTGTTTTTT